This T cell receptor beta chain was identified in a study of T cell repertoires in cytomegalovirus infection. Broader study findings: Identification of carriers of CMV plus the relevant HLA was performed using cumulative public TCR beta family frequency. The ex vivo response was dominated by HLA-C-restricted CMV-specific TCR beta clonotypes.

As regards this clonotype: The antigen is not known.

The V segment lost 1 base and the J segment 6 bases; nucleotides outside the gene matches: 13. The length of the CDR3 is 18 residues. CDR1 is SGHTA and CDR2 is FQGNSA in the germline V gene. TCRdb called the reads again in MiXCR, with one record for every CDR3 protein. This table holds hundreds of thousands of distinct CDR3 sequences, 30% to 40% found once. The chain couples TRBV7-2 to TRBJ2-1, with TRBD2 matching over 9 bases. The starting material was cultured PBMCs, obtained from culture after CMV antigen stimulation. The TCR sequence derives from a human donor in good health (CMV status not recorded). Some clones in this sample may be carry-over from other donors' samples. The CDR3 DNA reads as TGTGCCAGCAGCTTAGTGGGCGGGAGGGCCGATCTGGGCAATGAGCAGTTCTTC. This sequence encodes CASSLVGGRADLGNEQFF. The full variable domain, in which reference TRBV7-2 and TRBJ2-1 provide the parts outside the CDR3, is GAGVSQSPSNKVTEKGKDVELRCDPISGHTALYWYRQSLGQGLEFLIYFQGNSAPDKSGLPSDRFSAERTGGSVSTLTIQRTQQEDSAVYLCASSLVGGRADLGNEQFFGPGTRLTVL.